This T cell receptor beta chain was found in a study of identical twins. Of note for this clonotype: Antigen specificity is unknown.

A universal primer binding site was introduced by template switching. The final cDNA contained unique molecular identifiers. TCRdb passed the 5' RACE reads through MiXCR, listing each CDR3 protein once. This table has fewer than 450,000 distinct CDR3 sequences, 9% to 10% appearing once. Findings and limits, study-wide: Out-of-frame alpha sequences common to twins were enriched for low generation probability.

CDR1 is GTSNPN, CDR2 SVGIG, per germline (reference sequence). The CDR3 length is 14 residues. The V end lost 0 bases, the J end lost 0 bases, and 8 bases lay between the germline ends. This receptor was identified in a woman aged 50 to 60 in good health. The sequenced sample was naive T cells sorted from blood. The J gene is TRBJ1-1, the V gene TRBV30; D unclear. The CDR3 reads CAWSVRGMNTEAFF. The CDR3 nucleotides are TGTGCCTGGAGTGTAAGAGGAATGAACACTGAAGCTTTCTTT.